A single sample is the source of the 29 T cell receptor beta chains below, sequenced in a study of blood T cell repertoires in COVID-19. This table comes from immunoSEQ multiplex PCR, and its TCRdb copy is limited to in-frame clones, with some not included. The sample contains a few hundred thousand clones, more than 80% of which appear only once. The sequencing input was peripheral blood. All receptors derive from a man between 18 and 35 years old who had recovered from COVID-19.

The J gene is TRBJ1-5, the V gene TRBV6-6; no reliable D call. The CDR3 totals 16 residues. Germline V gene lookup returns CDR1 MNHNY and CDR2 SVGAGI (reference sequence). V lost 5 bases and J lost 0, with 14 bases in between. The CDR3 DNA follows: TGTGCCAGCAGTCAAGCGGGCGGGGTTAGCAATCAGCCCCAGCATTTT. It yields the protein CASSQAGGVSNQPQHF.

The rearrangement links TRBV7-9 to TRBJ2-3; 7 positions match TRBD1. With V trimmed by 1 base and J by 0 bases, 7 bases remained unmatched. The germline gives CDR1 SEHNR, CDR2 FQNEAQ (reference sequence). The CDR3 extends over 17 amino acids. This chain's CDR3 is CASSLVGGQTSTDTQYF. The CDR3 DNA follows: TGTGCCAGCAGCTTAGTTGGGGGACAGACTAGCACAGATACGCAGTATTTT. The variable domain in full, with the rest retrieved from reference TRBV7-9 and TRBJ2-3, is DTGVSQNPRHKITKRGQNVTFRCDPISEHNRLYWYRQTLGQGPEFLTYFQNEAQLEKSRLLSDRFSAERPKGSFSTLEIQRTEQGDSAMYLCASSLVGGQTSTDTQYFGPGTRLTVL.

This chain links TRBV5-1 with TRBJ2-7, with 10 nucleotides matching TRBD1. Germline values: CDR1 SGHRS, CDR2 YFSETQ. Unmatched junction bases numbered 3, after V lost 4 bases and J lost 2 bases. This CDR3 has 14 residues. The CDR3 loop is CASSPDRGPYEQYF. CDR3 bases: TGCGCCAGCAGCCCTGACAGGGGGCCCTACGAGCAGTACTTC.

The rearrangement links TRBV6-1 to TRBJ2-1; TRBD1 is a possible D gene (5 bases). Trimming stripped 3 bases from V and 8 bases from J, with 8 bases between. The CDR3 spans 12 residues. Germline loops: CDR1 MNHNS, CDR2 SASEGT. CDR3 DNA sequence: TGTGCCAGCAGTGATCTAGGGGATGAGCAGTTCTTC. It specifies CASSDLGDEQFF.

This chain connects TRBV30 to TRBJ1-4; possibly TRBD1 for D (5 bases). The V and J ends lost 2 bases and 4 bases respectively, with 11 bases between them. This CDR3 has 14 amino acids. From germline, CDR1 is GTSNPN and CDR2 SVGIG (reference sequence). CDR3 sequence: CAWSFRASNEKLFF. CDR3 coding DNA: TGTGCCTGGAGTTTCAGGGCTAGTAATGAAAAACTGTTTTTT.

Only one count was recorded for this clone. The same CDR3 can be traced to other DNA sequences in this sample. The CDR3 DNA is TGTGCCAGCAGTACGACAGGGGTCTATGGCTACACCTTC. Its protein is CASSTTGVYGYTF. V gene TRBV12-3 or TRBV12-4 combines with J gene TRBJ1-2; 8 bases map to TRBD1. V lost 5 bases, J lost 4 bases, and 3 bases stayed unmatched. This CDR3 spans 13 amino acids.

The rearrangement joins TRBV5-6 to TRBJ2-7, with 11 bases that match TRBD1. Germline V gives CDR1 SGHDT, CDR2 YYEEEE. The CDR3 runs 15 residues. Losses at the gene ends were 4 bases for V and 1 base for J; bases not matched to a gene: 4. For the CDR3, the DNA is TGTGCCAGCAGCGCCGGGACAGGGGGTTCCTACGAGCAGTACTTC. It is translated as CASSAGTGGSYEQYF.

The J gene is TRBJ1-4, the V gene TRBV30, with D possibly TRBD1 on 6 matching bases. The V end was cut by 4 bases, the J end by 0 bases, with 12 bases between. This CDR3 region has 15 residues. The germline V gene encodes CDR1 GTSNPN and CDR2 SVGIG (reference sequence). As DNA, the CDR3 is TGTGCCTGGAACAGGGATTTTGCAACTAATGAAAAACTGTTTTTT. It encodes CAWNRDFATNEKLFF. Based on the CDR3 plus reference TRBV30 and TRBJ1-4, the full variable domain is SQTIHQWPATLVQPVGSPLSLECTVEGTSNPNLYWYRQAAGRGLQLLFYSVGIGQISSEVPQNLSASRPQDRQFILSSKKLLLSDSGFYLCAWNRDFATNEKLFFGSGTQLSVL.

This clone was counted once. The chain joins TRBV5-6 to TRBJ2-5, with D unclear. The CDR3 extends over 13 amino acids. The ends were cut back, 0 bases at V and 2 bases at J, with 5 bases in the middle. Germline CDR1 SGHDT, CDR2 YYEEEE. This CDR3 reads CASSLVSQETQYF. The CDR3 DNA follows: TGTGCCAGCAGCTTGGTTTCGCAAGAGACCCAGTACTTC.

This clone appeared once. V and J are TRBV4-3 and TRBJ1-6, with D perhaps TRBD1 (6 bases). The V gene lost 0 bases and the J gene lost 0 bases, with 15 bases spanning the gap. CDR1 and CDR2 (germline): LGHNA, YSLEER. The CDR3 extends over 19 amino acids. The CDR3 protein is CASSQDLVTGSSYNSPLHF. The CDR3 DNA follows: TGCGCCAGCAGCCAAGATCTCGTTACAGGGAGCTCCTATAATTCACCCCTCCACTTT.

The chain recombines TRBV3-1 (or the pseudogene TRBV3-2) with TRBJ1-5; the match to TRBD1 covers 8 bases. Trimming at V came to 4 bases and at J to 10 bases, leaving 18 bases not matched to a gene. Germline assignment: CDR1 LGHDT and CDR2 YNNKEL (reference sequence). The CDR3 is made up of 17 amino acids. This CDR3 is CASSPKQGGRGKYPQHF. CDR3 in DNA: TGTGCCAGCAGCCCGAAACAGGGGGGCAGGGGTAAGTATCCCCAGCATTTT.

The CDR3 loop is CSVDHRGTEAFF. CDR3 DNA: TGCAGCGTTGATCACAGGGGCACTGAAGCTTTCTTT. V gene TRBV29-1 combines with J gene TRBJ1-1; TRBD1 aligns across 7 bases. This CDR3 is built from 12 residues. The germline gives CDR1 SQVTM, CDR2 ANQGSEA. Trimming took 3 bases from V and 4 from J; bases not matched to a gene: 2.

This CDR3 reads CASSIRGGNSYEQYF. The CDR3 bases are TGTGCCAGTAGTATCCGCGGGGGGAACTCCTACGAGCAGTACTTC. The V gene is TRBV19, the J gene TRBJ2-7, with 8 positions matching TRBD2. The V segment lost 3 bases and the J segment 0 bases; nucleotides outside the gene matches: 4. Germline V gene sequence: CDR1 LNHDA, CDR2 SQIVND (reference sequence). CDR3 length: 15 amino acids.

The CDR3 loop reads CASSLGSGGAEDTQYF. The DNA of the CDR3 is TGTGCCAGCAGCTTAGGTAGCGGGGGGGCCGAGGATACGCAGTATTTT. The gene calls are TRBV11-2 and TRBJ2-3; 11 bases line up with TRBD2. The CDR3 has 16 amino acids. With 1 base clipped from V and 6 bases from J, the junction kept 6 bases outside the gene matches. Germline V gives CDR1 SGHAT, CDR2 FQNNGV.

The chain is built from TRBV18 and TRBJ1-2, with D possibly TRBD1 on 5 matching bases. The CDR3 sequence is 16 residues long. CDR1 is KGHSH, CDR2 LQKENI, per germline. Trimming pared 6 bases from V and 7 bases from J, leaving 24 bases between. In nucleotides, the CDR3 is TGTGCCAGCTCCGCAGCTCCCCCCGACAGTTATAGTGGCTACACCTTC. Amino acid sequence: CASSAAPPDSYSGYTF.

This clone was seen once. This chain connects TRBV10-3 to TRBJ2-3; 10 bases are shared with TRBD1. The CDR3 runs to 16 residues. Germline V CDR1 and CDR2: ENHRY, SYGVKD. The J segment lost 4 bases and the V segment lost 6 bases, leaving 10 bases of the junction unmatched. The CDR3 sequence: CAIRTSSGQGPDTQYF. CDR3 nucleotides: TGTGCCATCAGGACTAGCTCGGGACAGGGGCCAGATACGCAGTATTTT.

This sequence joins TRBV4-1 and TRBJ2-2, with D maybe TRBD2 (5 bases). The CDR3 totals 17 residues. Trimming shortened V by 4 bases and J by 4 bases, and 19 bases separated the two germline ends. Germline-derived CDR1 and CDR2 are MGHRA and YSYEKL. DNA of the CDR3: TGCGCCAGCAGCCCGGGAACAGTCCCCACGGGCACCGGGGAGCTGTTTTTT. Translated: CASSPGTVPTGTGELFF.

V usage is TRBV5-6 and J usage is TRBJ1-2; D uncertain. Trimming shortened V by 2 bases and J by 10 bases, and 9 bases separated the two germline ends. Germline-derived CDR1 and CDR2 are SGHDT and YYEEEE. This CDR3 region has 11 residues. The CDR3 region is CASSLTDNYTF. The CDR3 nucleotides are TGTGCCAGCAGCTTAACAGATAACTACACCTTC.

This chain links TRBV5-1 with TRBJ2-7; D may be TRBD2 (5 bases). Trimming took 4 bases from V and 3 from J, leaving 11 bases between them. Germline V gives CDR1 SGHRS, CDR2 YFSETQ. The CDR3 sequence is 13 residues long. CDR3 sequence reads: CASSQDSGYEQYF. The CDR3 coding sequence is TGCGCCAGCAGCCAGGACTCCGGCTACGAGCAGTACTTC.

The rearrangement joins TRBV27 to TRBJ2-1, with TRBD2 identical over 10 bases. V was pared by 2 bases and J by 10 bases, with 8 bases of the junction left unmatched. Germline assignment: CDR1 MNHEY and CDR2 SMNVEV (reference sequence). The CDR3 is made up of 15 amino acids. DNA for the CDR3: TGTGCCAGCAGTTTACAACTAGCGGGAATCTCAGAGCAGTTCTTC. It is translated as CASSLQLAGISEQFF.

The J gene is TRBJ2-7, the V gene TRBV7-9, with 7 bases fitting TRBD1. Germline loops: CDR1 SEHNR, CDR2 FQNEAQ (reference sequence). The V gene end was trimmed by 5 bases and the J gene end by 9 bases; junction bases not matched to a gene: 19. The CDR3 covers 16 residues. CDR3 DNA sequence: TGTGCCAGCAGCATACCGACAGGGAAAGGGGTTGAGGGGCAGTACTTC. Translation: CASSIPTGKGVEGQYF.

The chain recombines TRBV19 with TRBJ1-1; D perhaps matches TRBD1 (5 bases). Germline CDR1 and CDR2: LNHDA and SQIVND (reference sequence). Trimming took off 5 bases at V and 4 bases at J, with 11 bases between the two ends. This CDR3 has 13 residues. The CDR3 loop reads CASSFQGGTEAFF. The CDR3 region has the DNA TGTGCCAGTAGTTTCCAGGGTGGCACTGAAGCTTTCTTT.

The CDR3 region is CASSPPDRGKDEQFF. CDR3 DNA: TGCGCCAGCAGCCCTCCGGACAGGGGGAAGGATGAGCAGTTCTTC. The chain uses TRBV5-1 and TRBJ2-1, with TRBD1 matching over 10 bases. Germline V gene data show CDR1 as SGHRS and CDR2 as YFSETQ. This CDR3 is built from 15 residues. Trimming removed 4 bases from V and 8 bases from J; junction bases left unmatched: 9.

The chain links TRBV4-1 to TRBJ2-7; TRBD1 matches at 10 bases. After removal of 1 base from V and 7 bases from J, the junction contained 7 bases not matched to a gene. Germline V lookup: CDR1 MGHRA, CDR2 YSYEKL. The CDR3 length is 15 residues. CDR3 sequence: CASSQGGTGVSEQYF. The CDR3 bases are TGCGCCAGCAGCCAAGGAGGGACAGGGGTTAGTGAGCAGTACTTC.

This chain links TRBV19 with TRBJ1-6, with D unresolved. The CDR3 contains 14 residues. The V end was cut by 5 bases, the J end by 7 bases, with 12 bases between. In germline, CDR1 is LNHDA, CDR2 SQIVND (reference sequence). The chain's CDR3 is CASSLEGRNSPLHF. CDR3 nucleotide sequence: TGTGCCAGTAGTCTGGAGGGAAGAAATTCACCCCTCCACTTT.

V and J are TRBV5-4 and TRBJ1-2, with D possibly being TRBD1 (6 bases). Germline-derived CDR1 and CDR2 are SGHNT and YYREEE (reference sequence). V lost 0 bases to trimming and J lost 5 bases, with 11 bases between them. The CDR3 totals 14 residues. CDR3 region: CASSLVAGAYGYTF. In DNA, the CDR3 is TGTGCCAGCAGCTTGGTGGCGGGGGCATATGGCTACACCTTC.

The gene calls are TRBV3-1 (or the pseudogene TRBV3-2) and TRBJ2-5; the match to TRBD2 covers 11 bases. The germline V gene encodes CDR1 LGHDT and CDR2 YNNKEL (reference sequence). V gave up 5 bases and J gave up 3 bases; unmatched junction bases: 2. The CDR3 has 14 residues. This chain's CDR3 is CASSSTSGKETQYF. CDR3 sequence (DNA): TGTGCCAGCAGCTCGACTAGCGGGAAAGAGACCCAGTACTTC.

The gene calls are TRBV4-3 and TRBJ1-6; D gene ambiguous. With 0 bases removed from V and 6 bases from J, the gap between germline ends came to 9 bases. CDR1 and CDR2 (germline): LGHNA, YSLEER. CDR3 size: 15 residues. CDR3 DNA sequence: TGCGCCAGCAGCCAAGATCCCAGCGGTAATTCACCCCTCCACTTT. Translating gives CASSQDPSGNSPLHF.

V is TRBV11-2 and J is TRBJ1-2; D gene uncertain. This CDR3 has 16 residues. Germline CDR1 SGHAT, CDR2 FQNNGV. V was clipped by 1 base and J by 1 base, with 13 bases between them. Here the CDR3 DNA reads TGTGCCAGCAGCTTAGTAGCGTCAGAAGATAACTATGGCTACACCTTC. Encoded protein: CASSLVASEDNYGYTF.